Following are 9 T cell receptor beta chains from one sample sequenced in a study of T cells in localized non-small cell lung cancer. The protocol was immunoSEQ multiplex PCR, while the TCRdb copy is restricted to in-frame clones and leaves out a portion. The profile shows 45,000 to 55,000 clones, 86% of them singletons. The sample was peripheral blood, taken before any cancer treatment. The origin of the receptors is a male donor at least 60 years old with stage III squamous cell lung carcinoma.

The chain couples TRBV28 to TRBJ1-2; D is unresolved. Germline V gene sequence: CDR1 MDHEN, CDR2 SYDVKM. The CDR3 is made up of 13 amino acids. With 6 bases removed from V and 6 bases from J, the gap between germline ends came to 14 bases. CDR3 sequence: CASRSFTGDGYTF. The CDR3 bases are TGTGCCAGCAGATCCTTTACGGGAGATGGCTACACCTTC.

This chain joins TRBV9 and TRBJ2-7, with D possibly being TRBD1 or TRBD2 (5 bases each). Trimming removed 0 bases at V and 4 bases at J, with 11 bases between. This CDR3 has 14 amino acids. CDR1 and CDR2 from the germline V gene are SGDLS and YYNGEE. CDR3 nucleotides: TGTGCCAGCAGCGTAGGGGGGTACGAATACGAGCAGTACTTC. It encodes CASSVGGYEYEQYF. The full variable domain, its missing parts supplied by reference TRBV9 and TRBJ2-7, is DSGVTQTPKHLITATGQRVTLRCSPRSGDLSVYWYQQSLDQGLQFLIQYYNGEERAKGNILERFSAQQFPDLHSELNLSSLELGDSALYFCASSVGGYEYEQYFGPGTRLTVT.

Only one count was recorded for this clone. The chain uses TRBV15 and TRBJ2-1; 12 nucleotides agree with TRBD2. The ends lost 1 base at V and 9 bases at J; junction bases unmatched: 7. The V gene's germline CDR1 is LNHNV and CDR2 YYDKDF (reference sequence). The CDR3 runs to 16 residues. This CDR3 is CATSRARLAGDSEQFF. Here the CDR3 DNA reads TGTGCCACCAGCAGAGCCCGACTAGCGGGGGACAGTGAGCAGTTCTTC.

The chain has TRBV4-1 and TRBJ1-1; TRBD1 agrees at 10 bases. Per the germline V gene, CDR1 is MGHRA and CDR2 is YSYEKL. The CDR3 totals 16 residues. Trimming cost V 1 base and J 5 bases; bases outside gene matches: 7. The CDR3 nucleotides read TGCGCCAGCAGCCAAGGAGGTTGGACAGGGGGTACTGAAGCTTTCTTT. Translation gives CASSQGGWTGGTEAFF.

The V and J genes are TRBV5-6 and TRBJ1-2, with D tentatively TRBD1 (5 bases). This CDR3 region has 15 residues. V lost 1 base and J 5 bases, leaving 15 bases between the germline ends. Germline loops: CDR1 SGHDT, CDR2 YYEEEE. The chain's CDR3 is CASSLSPGTAYGYTF. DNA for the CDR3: TGTGCCAGCAGCTTGAGTCCCGGGACGGCTTATGGCTACACCTTC.

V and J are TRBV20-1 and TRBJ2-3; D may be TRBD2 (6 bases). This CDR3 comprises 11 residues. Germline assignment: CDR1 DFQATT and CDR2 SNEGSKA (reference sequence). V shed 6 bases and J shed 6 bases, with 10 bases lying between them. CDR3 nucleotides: TGCAGTGCCCCACGGGGGGATACGCAGTATTTT. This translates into CSAPRGDTQYF.

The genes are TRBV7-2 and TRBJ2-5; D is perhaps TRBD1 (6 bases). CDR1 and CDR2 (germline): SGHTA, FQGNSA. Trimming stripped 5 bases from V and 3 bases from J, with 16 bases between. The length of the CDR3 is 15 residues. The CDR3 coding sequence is TGTGCCAGCAGCCCTAGGCAGGGGCCAAAAGAGACCCAGTACTTC. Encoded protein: CASSPRQGPKETQYF. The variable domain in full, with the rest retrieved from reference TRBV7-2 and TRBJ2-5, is GAGVSQSPSNKVTEKGKDVELRCDPISGHTALYWYRQSLGQGLEFLIYFQGNSAPDKSGLPSDRFSAERTGGSVSTLTIQRTQQEDSAVYLCASSPRQGPKETQYFGPGTRLLVL.

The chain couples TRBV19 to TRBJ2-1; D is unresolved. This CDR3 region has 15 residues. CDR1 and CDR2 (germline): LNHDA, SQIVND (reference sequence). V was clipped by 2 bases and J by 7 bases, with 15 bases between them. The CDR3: CASSIRVLVMNEQFF. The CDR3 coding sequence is TGTGCCAGTAGTATAAGGGTCCTAGTAATGAATGAGCAGTTCTTC. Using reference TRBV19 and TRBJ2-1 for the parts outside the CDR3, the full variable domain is DGGITQSPKYLFRKEGQNVTLSCEQNLNHDAMYWYRQDPGQGLRLIYYSQIVNDFQKGDIAEGYSVSREKKESFPLTVTSAQKNPTAFYLCASSIRVLVMNEQFFGPGTRLTVL.

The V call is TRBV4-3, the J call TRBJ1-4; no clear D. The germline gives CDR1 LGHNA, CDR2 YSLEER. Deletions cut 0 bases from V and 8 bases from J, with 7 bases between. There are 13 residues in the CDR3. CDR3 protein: CASSQELEEKLFF. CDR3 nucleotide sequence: TGCGCCAGCAGCCAAGAGTTAGAAGAAAAACTGTTTTTT.